This TCR beta chain was recorded in a study of Ad26.COV2.S vaccination and SARS-CoV-2 variants. Trimming shortened V by 2 bases and J by 8 bases, and 12 bases separated the two germline ends. The CDR3 runs to 13 residues. Germline V gene sequence: CDR1 SGHTA, CDR2 FQGNSA. This table comes from immunoSEQ multiplex PCR, and its TCRdb copy is limited to in-frame clones, with some not included. Of 400,000 to 450,000 clones listed, about nine tenths were seen once; the top ten hold 12%. The treatment was: 15 to 20 received Ad26.COV2.S at low or high dose, single or two shots; 5 received placebo; per-sample allocation not given. Sampling was performed 63 days after the first vaccine or placebo injection.

This chain connects TRBV7-2 to TRBJ1-2, with D perhaps matching TRBD1 (5 bases). The TCR was taken from a person between 18 and 65 years old who received the Ad26.COV2.S COVID-19 vaccine or a placebo. This specimen consisted of peripheral blood, obtained in a trial of Ad26.COV2.S vaccine versus placebo. DNA for the CDR3: TGTGCCAGCAGCTTACCGTGGGGGGAGGGCTACACCTTC. It translates to CASSLPWGEGYTF.